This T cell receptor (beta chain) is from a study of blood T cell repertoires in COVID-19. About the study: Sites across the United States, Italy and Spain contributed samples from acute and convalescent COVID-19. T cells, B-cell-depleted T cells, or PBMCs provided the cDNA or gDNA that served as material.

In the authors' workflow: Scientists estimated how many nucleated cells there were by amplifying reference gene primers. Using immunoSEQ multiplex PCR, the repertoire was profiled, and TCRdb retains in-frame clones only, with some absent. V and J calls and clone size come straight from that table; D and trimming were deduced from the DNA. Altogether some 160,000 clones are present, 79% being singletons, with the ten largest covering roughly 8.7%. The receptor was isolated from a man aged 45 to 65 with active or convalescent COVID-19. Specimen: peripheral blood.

CDR3 sequence: CASSLERGGGELFF. The CDR3 DNA reads TGTGCCAGCAGCTTAGAACGGGGTGGCGGGGAGCTGTTTTTT. The genes are TRBV11-3 and TRBJ2-2; weak D call: TRBD2 (5 bases). Germline V CDR1 and CDR2: SGHNT, YENEEA. The V and J ends lost 0 bases and 7 bases respectively, with 9 bases between them. This CDR3 spans 14 amino acids.